This T cell receptor (beta chain) was sequenced in a study of T cells in Graves' hyperthyroidism and ophthalmopathy. There are 14 residues in the CDR3. Trimming shortened V by 6 bases and J by 4 bases, and 13 bases separated the two germline ends. The V gene's germline CDR1 is SGHTA and CDR2 FQGNSA. TCR beta CDR3 regions were amplified from RNA transcripts. Carried out on the TCR CDR3, a first-round RT-PCR used the HTBI primer set. A single record per CDR3 protein comes from TCRdb applying MiXCR to the multiplex PCR reads. The sample records 650,000 to 700,000 distinct CDR3 sequences, 17% being singletons.

The V and J genes are TRBV7-2 and TRBJ1-5, with D possibly being TRBD1 (6 bases). Source material: blood. The receptor was isolated from a man aged 50-59 years with Graves' hyperthyroidism. In nucleotides, the CDR3 is TGTGCCAGCAGTATCAGGGGATTAAATCAGCCCCAGCATTTT. The encoded protein is CASSIRGLNQPQHF.